One sample yielded the 15 T cell receptor beta chains listed below, sequenced in a study of blood T cell repertoires in COVID-19. TCRdb's table, derived via immunoSEQ multiplex PCR, lists solely in-frame clones and lacks some. The repertoire holds roughly 140,000 clones, with approximately 87% as singletons. The sequenced sample consisted of peripheral blood. The receptors derive from a woman aged 40 to 50 with acute or convalescent COVID-19.

This clone was observed many times. The chain combines TRBV10-3 with TRBJ1-6; D perhaps matches TRBD1 (5 bases). The CDR3 has 15 amino acids. In germline, CDR1 is ENHRY, CDR2 SYGVKD. Trimming removed 2 bases from V and 13 bases from J, with 18 bases in between. CDR3 coding DNA: TGTGCCATCAGTGAGGAGGATCGTGGGGGGTCTCCCCTCCACTTT. Translated, it gives CAISEEDRGGSPLHF.

The chain recombines TRBV6-2 or TRBV6-3 with TRBJ1-6; no firm D call. The CDR3 loop spans 16 amino acids. Germline lookup yields CDR1 MNHEY and CDR2 SVGEGT. Trimming shortened V by 2 bases and J by 8 bases, and 16 bases separated the two germline ends. For the CDR3, the DNA is TGTGCCAGCAGTTACCCCCCGGCGGGCCGGGATTCACCCCTCCACTTT. Translation gives CASSYPPAGRDSPLHF.

The chain uses TRBV15 and TRBJ2-3; TRBD1 might be the D (6 bases). The CDR3 covers 13 residues. Trimming shortened V by 7 bases and J by 2 bases, and 10 bases separated the two germline ends. Per germline, CDR1 LNHNV and CDR2 YYDKDF (reference sequence). CDR3 DNA: TGTGCCACCAAGGTGGGGGCCACAGATACGCAGTATTTT. Amino acid sequence: CATKVGATDTQYF.

V is TRBV4-1 and J is TRBJ1-5; no reliable D call. Germline loops: CDR1 MGHRA, CDR2 YSYEKL. There are 16 residues in the CDR3. The ends were cut back, 1 base at V and 3 bases at J, with 13 bases in the middle. DNA of the CDR3: TGCGCCAGCAGCCAAGTCGACCGGGGAATCAATCAGCCCCAGCATTTT. Protein sequence: CASSQVDRGINQPQHF.

In this sample, this clone turned up a few times. V is TRBV5-1 and J is TRBJ2-1; D is unresolved. Trimming pared 0 bases from V and 3 bases from J, leaving 10 bases between. In germline, CDR1 is SGHRS, CDR2 YFSETQ. This CDR3 is 15 amino acids long. CDR3 residues: CASSLGPVNYNEQFF. The CDR3 nucleotides read TGCGCCAGCAGCTTGGGGCCCGTAAACTACAATGAGCAGTTCTTC.

The chain combines TRBV14 with TRBJ2-1; D is uncertain. Germline loops: CDR1 SGHDN, CDR2 FVKESK. This CDR3 region has 18 residues. Trimming took 4 bases from V and 0 from J, leaving 19 bases between them. The CDR3 loop is CASSRPSGLRSSYNEQFF. CDR3 sequence (DNA): TGTGCCAGCAGCCGTCCGAGTGGGTTGCGGAGCTCCTACAATGAGCAGTTCTTC. The entire variable domain, with the rest obtained from reference TRBV14 and TRBJ2-1, is as follows: EAGVTQFPSHSVIEKGQTVTLRCDPISGHDNLYWYRRVMGKEIKFLLHFVKESKQDESGMPNNRFLAERTGGTYSTLKVQPAELEDSGVYFCASSRPSGLRSSYNEQFFGPGTRLTVL.

This chain links TRBV19 with TRBJ1-3; D not resolved. CDR1 LNHDA and CDR2 SQIVND come from the germline V gene (reference sequence). This CDR3 is 14 amino acids long. V lost 2 bases and J lost 4, with 9 bases in between. The CDR3 nucleotides read TGTGCCAGTAGTATACAGGCTTCGGGAAACACCATATATTTT. Protein sequence: CASSIQASGNTIYF.

Worth noting for this clone: The same CDR3 is also encoded by other DNA sequences in this sample. The chain is built from TRBV4-3 and TRBJ2-5; no reliable D call. Germline lookup yields CDR1 LGHNA and CDR2 YSLEER. The CDR3 runs 14 residues. V was clipped by 1 base and J by 1 base, with 7 bases between them. The DNA for the CDR3 is TGCGCCAGCAGCCAAGGGCTAGTCCAAGAGACCCAGTACTTC. Its translation is CASSQGLVQETQYF.

The chain has TRBV5-1 and TRBJ2-2; D may be TRBD1 (6 bases). CDR3 length equals 13 residues. The V end lost 6 bases, the J end lost 5 bases, and 11 bases lay between the germline ends. Germline loops: CDR1 SGHRS, CDR2 YFSETQ. The CDR3 sequence is CASTPQGTGELFF. The DNA of the CDR3 is TGCGCCAGCACCCCACAGGGAACCGGGGAGCTGTTTTTT.

This rearrangement joins TRBV5-4 to TRBJ2-3, with D maybe TRBD2 (6 bases). This CDR3 has 15 residues. Trimming removed 7 bases from V and 0 bases from J, with 15 bases in between. Per the germline V gene, CDR1 is SGHNT and CDR2 is YYREEE (reference sequence). The CDR3 nucleotides are TGTGCCAGCCAAAAGGGGCGGGGAAGCACAGATACGCAGTATTTT. Translating it yields CASQKGRGSTDTQYF.

J is TRBJ1-2 and V is TRBV27; 7 nucleotides line up with TRBD1. Per germline, CDR1 MNHEY and CDR2 SMNVEV (reference sequence). V lost 8 bases to trimming and J lost 2 bases; unmatched junction nucleotides: 11. This CDR3 has 15 amino acids. Here the CDR3 reads CASWDRLGPNYGYTF. The CDR3 nucleotides read TGTGCCAGCTGGGACAGACTCGGCCCCAACTATGGCTACACCTTC.

This chain links TRBV21-1 with TRBJ2-2; TRBD1 was called by the table and not checked on the DNA. TRBV21-1 is listed as a pseudogene. CDR3 length: 15 amino acids. CDR3 loop: CASSKGAENTGELFF. The CDR3 bases are TGTGCCAGCAGCAAAGGGGCAGAGAACACCGGGGAGCTGTTTTTT.

V and J are TRBV18 and TRBJ2-3, with 9 positions matching TRBD2. This CDR3 region has 14 residues. Germline V CDR1 and CDR2: KGHSH, LQKENI. Unmatched junction bases numbered 0, after V lost 1 base and J lost 4 bases. CDR3: CASSPLAGADTQYF. DNA for the CDR3: TGTGCCAGCTCACCACTAGCGGGGGCAGATACGCAGTATTTT. Using reference TRBV18 and TRBJ2-3 for the parts outside the CDR3, the full variable domain is NAGVMQNPRHLVRRRGQEARLRCSPMKGHSHVYWYRQLPEEGLKFMVYLQKENIIDESGMPKERFSAEFPKEGPSILRIQQVVRGDSAAYFCASSPLAGADTQYFGPGTRLTVL.

The sample holds a few counts of this clone. The chain is built from TRBV6-6 and TRBJ2-7; no definite D call. This CDR3 spans 12 amino acids. Germline V lookup: CDR1 MNHNY, CDR2 SVGAGI (reference sequence). V was cut by 6 bases and J by 2 bases, with 8 bases left in between. As DNA, the CDR3 is TGTGCCAGCAGGGGTGGGCCCTACGAGCAGTACTTC. Its protein product is CASRGGPYEQYF.

The chain links TRBV29-1 to TRBJ1-2; 9 bases align to TRBD1. Germline trimming cut 1 base from V and 2 bases from J; bases unmatched to any gene: 5. The germline CDR1 and CDR2 sequences are SQVTM and ANQGSEA. CDR3 length equals 15 residues. The CDR3 DNA reads TGCAGCGTTGAAGGGGGGACAGGGAGGAACTATGGCTACACCTTC. Translated, it gives CSVEGGTGRNYGYTF. Drawing the rest from reference TRBV29-1 and TRBJ1-2, the complete variable domain is SAVISQKPSRDICQRGTSLTIQCQVDSQVTMMFWYRQQPGQSLTLIATANQGSEATYESGFVIDKFPISRPNLTFSTLTVSNMSPEDSSIYLCSVEGGTGRNYGYTFGSGTRLTVV.